The present entry profiles one TCR beta chain with its context. This PCR relied on a set of 60 Vbeta primers and 13 Jbeta primers. Some clones are missing from TCRdb's copy, which holds only in-frame ones; the method was immunoSEQ multiplex PCR. This table holds some 250,000 clones, about 81% found once. The sample originates from a study of cytomegalovirus exposure and HLA in healthy donors. V lost 0 bases and J lost 2, with 7 bases in between. The CDR3 loop spans 14 amino acids. Germline-derived CDR1 and CDR2 are SGHTA and FQGNSA. The material sequenced was PBMCs. The clonotype was recovered from a middle-aged woman in good health and CMV-seropositive. This chain joins TRBV7-2 and TRBJ1-1; D not resolved. CDR3 protein: CASSLAGSNTEAFF. CDR3 in DNA: TGTGCCAGCAGCTTAGCCGGGTCCAACACTGAAGCTTTCTTT.